These 22 T cell receptor beta chains were all obtained from the same sample, sequenced in a study of CD8+ T cells in alopecia areata. After isolation, RNA underwent reverse transcription to generate cDNA as the sequencing template. TCRdb's table, derived via immunoSEQ multiplex PCR, lists solely in-frame clones and lacks some. The sample lists some 110,000 clones; around 64% were seen once. Sequenced input: CD4+ T cells sorted from blood. The source is a human donor in good health.

This clone showed up just once. Other nucleotide sequences from this sample produce the same CDR3. The rearrangement links TRBV5-1 to TRBJ2-1; D remains ambiguous. Germline CDR1 and CDR2: SGHRS and YFSETQ. V lost 2 bases to trimming and J lost 1 base, with 4 bases between them. The CDR3 has 13 residues. The CDR3 bases are TGCGCCAGCAGCTTAGGTTCCTACAATGAGCAGTTCTTC. It encodes CASSLGSYNEQFF.

The chain joins TRBV27 to TRBJ1-3, with D uncertain. This CDR3 is built from 14 residues. V was pared by 5 bases and J by 0 bases, with 8 bases between. The germline V gene has CDR1 MNHEY and CDR2 SMNVEV (reference sequence). Here the CDR3 reads CASSTTNSGNTIYF. As DNA, the CDR3 is TGTGCCAGCAGTACAACAAACTCTGGAAACACCATATATTTT.

This clone was found a few times. This chain connects TRBV5-1 to TRBJ2-7, with 8 positions matching TRBD1. The CDR3 runs 11 residues. Trimming cost V 3 bases and J 7 bases; bases outside gene matches: 0. Germline CDR1 SGHRS, CDR2 YFSETQ. CDR3 DNA sequence: TGCGCCAGCAGCTGGGACAGGGAGCAGTACTTC. Translated: CASSWDREQYF.

This rearrangement joins TRBV5-1 to TRBJ1-2; a weak D match, TRBD1 (6 bases). Germline assignment: CDR1 SGHRS and CDR2 YFSETQ. The CDR3 sequence is 15 residues long. V lost 5 bases, J lost 0 bases, and 14 bases lay in between. CDR3 in amino acids: CASREGQLPNYGYTF. CDR3 sequence (DNA): TGCGCCAGCAGGGAAGGACAGCTTCCTAACTATGGCTACACCTTC.

This clone was counted a few times. V usage is TRBV14 and J usage is TRBJ2-6, with D perhaps TRBD1 (6 bases). The CDR3 totals 17 residues. Germline V gene lookup returns CDR1 SGHDN and CDR2 FVKESK. V was pared by 1 base and J by 3 bases, with 13 bases between. The CDR3 protein is CASSQARGTLGANVLTF. CDR3 coding DNA: TGTGCCAGCAGCCAAGCCAGGGGAACTCTTGGGGCCAACGTCCTGACTTTC.

This clone is a singleton in its sample. The V call is TRBV30, the J call TRBJ2-7; TRBD2 is a possible D gene (5 bases). Looked up from germline, CDR1 is GTSNPN and CDR2 is SVGIG (reference sequence). Between the trimmed V and J ends, which lost 3 bases and 3 bases, there was a span of 12 bases. This CDR3 region has 13 residues. The CDR3 DNA sequence: TGTGCCTGGAGGAGGGCGACCTACTACGAGCAGTACTTC. Translating gives CAWRRATYYEQYF.

This chain connects TRBV2 to TRBJ2-1; 10 bases map to TRBD2. With 4 bases clipped from V and 0 bases from J, the junction kept 3 bases outside the gene matches. This CDR3 region has 16 residues. Germline CDR1 and CDR2: SNHLY and FYNNEI. This chain's CDR3 is CASSVERGGSYNEQFF. The CDR3 DNA reads TGTGCCAGCAGTGTGGAGCGGGGGGGCTCCTACAATGAGCAGTTCTTC.

The rearrangement links TRBV10-3 to TRBJ2-2; weak D call: TRBD1 (6 bases). Germline V gene sequence: CDR1 ENHRY, CDR2 SYGVKD. CDR3 length equals 16 residues. Trimming stripped 0 bases from V and 6 bases from J, with 14 bases between. The CDR3 sequence is CAISESKGQVPGELFF. The DNA for the CDR3 is TGTGCCATCAGTGAGTCGAAGGGACAAGTTCCCGGGGAGCTGTTTTTT.

The chain joins TRBV27 to TRBJ1-2; 8 positions agree with TRBD1. Germline lookup yields CDR1 MNHEY and CDR2 SMNVEV (reference sequence). This CDR3 contains 15 residues. V shed 5 bases, J shed 2 bases, and the junction held 7 bases outside the gene matches. CDR3 sequence reads: CASSRRQGANYGYTF. CDR3 sequence (DNA): TGTGCCAGCAGTCGAAGGCAGGGGGCCAACTATGGCTACACCTTC.

This clone was counted between two and nine times. The chain carries TRBV7-9 and TRBJ2-7, with 8 bases aligning to TRBD1. The CDR3 spans 15 residues. V dropped 5 bases and J dropped 7; count of bases not matched to a gene: 13. The germline V gene encodes CDR1 SEHNR and CDR2 FQNEAQ (reference sequence). CDR3 region: CASSLQRTGGKEQYF. The CDR3 nucleotides read TGTGCCAGCAGCCTTCAGCGCACAGGGGGTAAGGAGCAGTACTTC.

This clone is classed as medium-sized (0.01 to 0.1%). V is TRBV6-6 and J is TRBJ2-4, with D possibly TRBD2 on 6 matching bases. The V gene lost 8 bases and the J gene lost 8 bases, with 25 bases spanning the gap. The germline gives CDR1 MNHNY, CDR2 SVGAGI (reference sequence). This CDR3 comprises 16 residues. The CDR3 here is CASQEGTLTSRDIQYF. The CDR3 nucleotides read TGTGCCAGCCAGGAAGGGACTCTAACTAGCCGGGACATTCAGTACTTC.

This clone appeared a single time. CDR3 protein: CASSSPGAKDSPLHF. DNA for the CDR3: TGTGCCAGCAGCTCCCCGGGGGCTAAGGATTCACCCCTCCACTTT. The chain links TRBV5-6 to TRBJ1-6, with TRBD1 as a possible D gene (6 bases). The CDR3 length is 15 residues. CDR1 is SGHDT, CDR2 YYEEEE, per germline. Trimming left V 3 bases short and J 8 bases short, with 15 bases between. Filled out from reference TRBV5-6 and TRBJ1-6, the complete variable domain reads DAGVTQSPTHLIKTRGQQVTLRCSPKSGHDTVSWYQQALGQGPQFIFQYYEEEERQRGNFPDRFSGHQFPNYSSELNVNALLLGDSALYLCASSSPGAKDSPLHFGNGTRLTVT.

This clone appeared once. The junction does not match germline at one end; this may be a read error. The chain combines TRBV5-1 with TRBJ2-5; D gene unclear. The CDR3 has 14 amino acids. Germline CDR1 SGHRS, CDR2 YFSETQ. The CDR3 bases are TGCGCCAGCAGCATTGGTAGGAACCAGGAGACCCAGTACTTC. Translated: CASSIGRNQETQYF.

The chain couples TRBV29-1 to TRBJ1-5; 7 bases map to TRBD1. The CDR3 is 13 residues long. V gave up 7 bases and J gave up 4 bases; unmatched junction bases: 7. The V gene's germline CDR1 is SQVTM and CDR2 ANQGSEA. CDR3 sequence reads: CSARTGMNQPQHF. CDR3 nucleotides: TGCAGCGCCCGGACAGGTATGAATCAGCCCCAGCATTTT.

This clone has just one count. The genes are TRBV5-1 and TRBJ2-7; 9 bases align to TRBD2. V was pared by 3 bases and J by 0 bases, with 4 bases of the junction left unmatched. Germline V gene data show CDR1 as SGHRS and CDR2 as YFSETQ. The CDR3 extends over 15 amino acids. This CDR3 reads CASSYERGVSYEQYF. CDR3 DNA sequence: TGCGCCAGCAGCTATGAGCGGGGGGTCTCCTACGAGCAGTACTTC.

This chain uses TRBV5-1 with TRBJ2-1; a weak D match, TRBD2 (5 bases). The CDR3 loop spans 14 amino acids. V gave up 2 bases and J gave up 4 bases, with 10 bases separating them. Germline lookup yields CDR1 SGHRS and CDR2 YFSETQ. The CDR3 nucleotides read TGCGCCAGCAGCTTCGAGGGTCGGTACAATGAGCAGTTCTTC. It yields the protein CASSFEGRYNEQFF.

The chain couples TRBV5-1 to TRBJ2-1; D is undetermined. The CDR3 is 11 residues long. Between the trimmed V and J ends, which lost 4 bases and 8 bases, there was a span of 7 bases. Per the germline V gene, CDR1 is SGHRS and CDR2 is YFSETQ. CDR3 nucleotides: TGCGCCAGCAGCGAGAGCGATGAGCAGTTCTTC. Translating gives CASSESDEQFF.

This rearrangement joins TRBV18 to TRBJ1-1; maybe TRBD1 (5 bases). The germline CDR1 and CDR2 sequences are KGHSH and LQKENI. Trimming removed 3 bases at V and 1 base at J, with 6 bases between. The CDR3 spans 13 residues. CDR3 in amino acids: CASSPQGNTEAFF. The CDR3 DNA is TGTGCCAGCTCACCCCAGGGGAACACTGAAGCTTTCTTT.

This clone was counted between two and nine times. CDR3 nucleotide sequence: TGTGCCAGCCGGGTCATTGGATCTGGGGCCAACGTCCTGACTTTC. Translated, it gives CASRVIGSGANVLTF. The gene calls are TRBV28 and TRBJ2-6, with D uncertain. The CDR3 loop spans 15 amino acids. The germline CDR1 and CDR2 sequences are MDHEN and SYDVKM. Trimming removed 8 bases at V and 1 base at J, with 12 bases between. Combining the CDR3 with reference TRBV28 and TRBJ2-6 gives the whole variable domain DVKVTQSSRYLVKRTGEKVFLECVQDMDHENMFWYRQDPGLGLRLIYFSYDVKMKEKGDIPEGYSVSREKKERFSLILESASTNQTSMYLCASRVIGSGANVLTFGAGSRLTVL.

This rearrangement joins TRBV5-1 to TRBJ2-7; D is unclear. V was pared by 0 bases and J by 4 bases, with 8 bases between. CDR3 length: 13 amino acids. Per the germline V gene, CDR1 is SGHRS and CDR2 is YFSETQ. The CDR3 nucleotides read TGCGCCAGCAGCTTGGTATCTGGTTACGAGCAGTACTTC. As protein: CASSLVSGYEQYF.

The genes are TRBV7-9 and TRBJ1-2; 7 bases map to TRBD1. V shed 1 base, J shed 4 bases, and the junction held 6 bases outside the gene matches. This CDR3 contains 15 residues. Per germline, CDR1 SEHNR and CDR2 FQNEAQ (reference sequence). The CDR3 spells CASSLETGTSYGYTF. The CDR3, as DNA: TGTGCCAGCAGCTTAGAGACAGGGACCAGCTATGGCTACACCTTC. Combining the CDR3 with reference TRBV7-9 and TRBJ1-2 gives the whole variable domain DTGVSQNPRHKITKRGQNVTFRCDPISEHNRLYWYRQTLGQGPEFLTYFQNEAQLEKSRLLSDRFSAERPKGSFSTLEIQRTEQGDSAMYLCASSLETGTSYGYTFGSGTRLTVV.

This clone was counted only a few times. The CDR3 sequence is CASSARTGGFYEQYF. CDR3 in DNA: TGTGCCAGCAGCGCAAGGACAGGGGGCTTCTACGAGCAGTACTTC. The V gene is TRBV7-8, the J gene TRBJ2-7, with 11 nucleotides matching TRBD1. Per the germline V gene, CDR1 is SGHVS and CDR2 is FQNEAQ. V was pared by 5 bases and J by 3 bases, with 6 bases of the junction left unmatched. The CDR3 runs to 15 residues.